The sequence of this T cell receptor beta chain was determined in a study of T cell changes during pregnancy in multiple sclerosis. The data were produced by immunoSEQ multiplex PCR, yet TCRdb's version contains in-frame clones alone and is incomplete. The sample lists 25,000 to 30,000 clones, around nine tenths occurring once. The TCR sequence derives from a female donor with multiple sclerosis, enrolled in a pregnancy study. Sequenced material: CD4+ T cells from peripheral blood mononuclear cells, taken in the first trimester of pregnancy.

CDR3 protein: CASSQDDRLYSPLHF. CDR3 coding DNA: TGTGCCAGCAGCCAAGATGACAGGTTGTATTCACCCCTCCACTTT. The chain employs TRBV4-2 and TRBJ1-6, with TRBD1 as a possible D gene (6 bases). V lost 0 bases, J lost 8 bases, and 11 bases lay in between. This CDR3 has 15 residues. Germline V CDR1 and CDR2: LGHNA, YNFKEQ.